This T cell receptor (beta chain) appears in the sequencing data of a study of T cell repertoires in cytomegalovirus infection. Overall study: Both a matching HLA type and CMV infection were indicated by public TCR beta signatures. General study results and limits: Clonotype analysis showed dominance of the ex vivo response by HLA-C-restricted CMV-specific TCR beta clonotypes.

Each CDR3 protein gets one entry after TCRdb re-called the reads with MiXCR. The sample lists 300,000 or so distinct CDR3 sequences, just under 25% occurring once. The CDR3 sequence is 12 residues long. Trimming cost V 5 bases and J 0 bases, with 3 bases left between them. Per germline, CDR1 SGHTA and CDR2 FQGNSA. This clonotype was found many times. What it binds is unknown. The TCR comes from a human donor in good health (CMV status not recorded). Some clones in this sample may be carry-over from other donors' samples. This sequence joins TRBV7-2 and TRBJ2-3; unclear D gene. The source material was cultured PBMCs, sampled from culture after CMV antigen stimulation. The CDR3 sequence is CASSPSTDTQYF. In nucleotides, the CDR3 is TGTGCCAGCAGCCCCAGCACAGATACGCAGTATTTT.